This TCR beta chain was recovered during a study of T-cell reconstitution after alpha-beta-depleted transplantation in children. The TCRbeta library was prepared with unique molecular identifiers. TCRdb analysed the PCR reads with MiXCR anew, one entry per CDR3 protein. The data show around 600,000 distinct CDR3 sequences, about 10% seen once. Germline-derived CDR1 and CDR2 are SQVTM and ANQGSEA. The CDR3 extends over 14 amino acids. The trim removed 7 bases at V and 7 bases at J, leaving 13 bases unmatched. This clonotype was seen at least ten times. The TCR originated in a human donor who donated a stem cell graft to a child with acute myeloid leukemia. The chain is built from TRBV29-1 and TRBJ1-1, with TRBD1 matching over 9 bases. Sequencing used PBMCs from the stem cell graft donor, obtained from the stem cell graft. The CDR3 here is CSDNPQGARIEAFF. In DNA, the CDR3 is TGCAGCGACAACCCACAGGGGGCACGGATTGAAGCTTTCTTT. The entire variable domain, with the rest obtained from reference TRBV29-1 and TRBJ1-1, is as follows: SAVISQKPSRDICQRGTSLTIQCQVDSQVTMMFWYRQQPGQSLTLIATANQGSEATYESGFVIDKFPISRPNLTFSTLTVSNMSPEDSSIYLCSDNPQGARIEAFFGQGTRLTVV.